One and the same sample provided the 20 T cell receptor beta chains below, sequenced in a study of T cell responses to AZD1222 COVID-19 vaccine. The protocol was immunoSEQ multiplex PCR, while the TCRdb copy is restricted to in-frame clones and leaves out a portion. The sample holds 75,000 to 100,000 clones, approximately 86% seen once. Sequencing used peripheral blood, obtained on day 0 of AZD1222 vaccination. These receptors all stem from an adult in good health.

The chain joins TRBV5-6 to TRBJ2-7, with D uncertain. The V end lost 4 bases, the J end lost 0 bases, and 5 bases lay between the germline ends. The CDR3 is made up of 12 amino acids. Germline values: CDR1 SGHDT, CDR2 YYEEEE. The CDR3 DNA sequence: TGTGCCAGCAGCCCTGGCTCCTACGAGCAGTACTTC. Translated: CASSPGSYEQYF.

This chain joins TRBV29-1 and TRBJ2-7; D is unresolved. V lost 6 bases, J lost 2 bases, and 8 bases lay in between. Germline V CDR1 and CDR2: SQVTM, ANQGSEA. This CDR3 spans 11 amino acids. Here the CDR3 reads CSVGQAYEQYF. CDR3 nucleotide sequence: TGCAGCGTGGGCCAAGCCTACGAGCAGTACTTC.

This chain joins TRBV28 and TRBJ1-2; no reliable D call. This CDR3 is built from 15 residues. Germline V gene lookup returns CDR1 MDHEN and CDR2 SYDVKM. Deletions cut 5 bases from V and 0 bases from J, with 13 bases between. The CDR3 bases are TGTGCCAGCAGTCTAGGGCCGTCAGCTAACTATGGCTACACCTTC. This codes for CASSLGPSANYGYTF.

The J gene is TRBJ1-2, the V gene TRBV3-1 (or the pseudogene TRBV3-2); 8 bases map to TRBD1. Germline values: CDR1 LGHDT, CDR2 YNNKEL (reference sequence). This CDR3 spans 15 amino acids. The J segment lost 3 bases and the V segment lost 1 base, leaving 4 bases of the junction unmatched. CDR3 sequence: CASSQGPQGDYGYTF. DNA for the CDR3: TGTGCCAGCAGCCAAGGTCCACAGGGGGACTATGGCTACACCTTC.

In DNA form, the CDR3 reads TGTGCCACCAGTGAAGTAGCGGGATTAACGAACACCGGGGAGCTGTTTTTT. It codes for CATSEVAGLTNTGELFF. The chain carries TRBV24-1 and TRBJ2-2, with 8 bases fitting TRBD2. CDR3 length: 17 amino acids. The ends lost 4 bases at V and 0 bases at J; junction bases unmatched: 6. The V gene's germline CDR1 is KGHDR and CDR2 SFDVKD.

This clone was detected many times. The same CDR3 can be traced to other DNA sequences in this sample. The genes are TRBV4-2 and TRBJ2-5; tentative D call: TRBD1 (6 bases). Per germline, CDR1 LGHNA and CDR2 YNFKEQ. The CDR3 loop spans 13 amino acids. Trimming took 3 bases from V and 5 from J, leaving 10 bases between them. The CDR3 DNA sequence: TGTGCCAGCAGCCAGGACCAGGGGGAGACCCAGTACTTC. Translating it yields CASSQDQGETQYF.

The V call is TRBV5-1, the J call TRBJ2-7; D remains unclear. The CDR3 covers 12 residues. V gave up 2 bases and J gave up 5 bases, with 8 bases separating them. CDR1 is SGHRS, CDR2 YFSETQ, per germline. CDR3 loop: CASSLTSNEQYF. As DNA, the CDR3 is TGCGCCAGCAGCTTAACCTCTAACGAGCAGTACTTC.

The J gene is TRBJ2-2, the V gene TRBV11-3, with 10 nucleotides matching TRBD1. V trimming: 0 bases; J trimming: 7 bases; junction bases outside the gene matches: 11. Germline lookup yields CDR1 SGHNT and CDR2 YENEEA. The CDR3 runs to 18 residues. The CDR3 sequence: CASSLDQGGTGAGGELFF. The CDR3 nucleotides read TGTGCCAGCAGCTTAGATCAAGGCGGGACAGGGGCCGGCGGGGAGCTGTTTTTT.

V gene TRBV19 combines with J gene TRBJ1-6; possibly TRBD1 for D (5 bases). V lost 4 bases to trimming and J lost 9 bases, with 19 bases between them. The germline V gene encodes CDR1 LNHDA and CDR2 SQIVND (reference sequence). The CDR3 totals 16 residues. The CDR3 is CASSTWGRLRISPLHF. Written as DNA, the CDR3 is TGTGCCAGTAGTACCTGGGGACGATTGAGAATTTCACCCCTCCACTTT.

Here the CDR3 DNA reads TGTGCCAGCAGCGAGGGACGGATCTATGGCTACACCTTC. Protein: CASSEGRIYGYTF. The chain uses TRBV11-2 and TRBJ1-2, with a tentative D call TRBD1 (5 bases). V lost 5 bases and J lost 4, with 11 bases in between. The CDR3 spans 13 residues. Germline V gene sequence: CDR1 SGHAT, CDR2 FQNNGV.

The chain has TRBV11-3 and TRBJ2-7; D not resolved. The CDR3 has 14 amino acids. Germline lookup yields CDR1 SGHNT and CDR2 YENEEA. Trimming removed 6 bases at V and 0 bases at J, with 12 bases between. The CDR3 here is CASSLSSSSYEQYF. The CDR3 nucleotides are TGTGCCAGCAGTCTCAGTTCTAGCTCCTACGAGCAGTACTTC.

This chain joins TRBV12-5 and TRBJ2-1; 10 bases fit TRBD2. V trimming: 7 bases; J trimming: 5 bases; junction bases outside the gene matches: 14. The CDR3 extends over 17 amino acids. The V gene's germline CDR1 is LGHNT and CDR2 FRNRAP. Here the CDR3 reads CASAPDSGRSANNEQFF. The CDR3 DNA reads TGTGCTAGTGCCCCCGATAGCGGGAGGTCCGCCAACAATGAGCAGTTCTTC.

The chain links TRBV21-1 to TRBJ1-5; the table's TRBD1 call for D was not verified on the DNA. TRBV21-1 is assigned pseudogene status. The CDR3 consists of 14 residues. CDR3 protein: CASRPDRLNQPQHF. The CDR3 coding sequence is TGTGCCAGCAGACCCGACAGGCTAAATCAGCCCCAGCATTTT.

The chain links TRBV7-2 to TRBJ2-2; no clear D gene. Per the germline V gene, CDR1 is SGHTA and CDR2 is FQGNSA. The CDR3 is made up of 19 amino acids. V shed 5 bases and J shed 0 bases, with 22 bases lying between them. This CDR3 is CASSPRLGSGDTNTGELFF. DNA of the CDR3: TGTGCCAGCAGCCCTCGTCTGGGCTCCGGCGATACGAACACCGGGGAGCTGTTTTTT.

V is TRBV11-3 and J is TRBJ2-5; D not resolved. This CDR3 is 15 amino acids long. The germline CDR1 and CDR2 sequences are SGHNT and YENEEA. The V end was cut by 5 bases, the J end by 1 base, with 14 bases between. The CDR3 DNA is TGTGCCAGCAGCACAAAGCCGGGCGGCCAAGAGACCCAGTACTTC. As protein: CASSTKPGGQETQYF.

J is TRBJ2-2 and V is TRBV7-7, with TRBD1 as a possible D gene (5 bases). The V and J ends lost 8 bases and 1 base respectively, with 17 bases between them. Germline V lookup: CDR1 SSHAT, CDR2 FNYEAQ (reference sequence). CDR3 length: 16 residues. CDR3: CASPSPGQRNTGELFF. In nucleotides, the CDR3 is TGTGCCAGCCCTTCCCCAGGGCAGAGGAACACCGGGGAGCTGTTTTTT.

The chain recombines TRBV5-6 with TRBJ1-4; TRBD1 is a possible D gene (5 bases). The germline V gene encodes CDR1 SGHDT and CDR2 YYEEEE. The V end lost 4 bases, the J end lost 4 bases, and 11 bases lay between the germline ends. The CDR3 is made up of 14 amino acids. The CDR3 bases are TGTGCCAGCAGCCACGACAGAATTAATGAAAAACTGTTTTTT. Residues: CASSHDRINEKLFF.

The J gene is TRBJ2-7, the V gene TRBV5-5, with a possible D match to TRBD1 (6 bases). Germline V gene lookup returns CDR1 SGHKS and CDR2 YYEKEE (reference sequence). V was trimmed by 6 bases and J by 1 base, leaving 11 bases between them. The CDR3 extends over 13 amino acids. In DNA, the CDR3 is TGTGCCAGCACCAACAGGGCTTCCTACGAGCAGTACTTC. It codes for CASTNRASYEQYF.

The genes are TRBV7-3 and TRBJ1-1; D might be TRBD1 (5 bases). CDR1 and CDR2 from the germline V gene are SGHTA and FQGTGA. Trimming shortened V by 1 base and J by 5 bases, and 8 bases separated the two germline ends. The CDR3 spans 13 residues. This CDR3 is CASSLIGGTEAFF. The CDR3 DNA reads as TGTGCCAGCAGCTTAATTGGGGGTACTGAAGCTTTCTTT.

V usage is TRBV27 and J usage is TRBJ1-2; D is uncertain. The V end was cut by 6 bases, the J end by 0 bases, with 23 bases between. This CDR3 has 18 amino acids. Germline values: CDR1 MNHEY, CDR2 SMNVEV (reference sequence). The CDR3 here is CASSLSGGGRGPNYGYTF. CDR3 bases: TGTGCCAGCAGCCTTAGTGGTGGCGGGAGAGGTCCTAACTATGGCTACACCTTC.